A selection of T cell receptor beta chains follows, all from one sample in a study of metastatic and nonmetastatic thyroid tumors. TCRdb reprocessed the PCR reads using MiXCR. In the table there are some 41,000 clones, about 3.2% of which are singletons. Source material: blood. All receptors come from a female donor with papillary thyroid cancer or a benign thyroid nodule (not recorded which). Some clones in this sample may be carry-over from other donors' samples. Both conserved end residues are part of each CDR3. A D gene is named only where the DNA matches it firmly. Some rows have no size entry. The others give once, few or many, or a class for an expanded clone.

>TRBD1|TRBV7-9|many|TRBJ2-5
TGTGCCAGCAGCCCGGGACAGGCTTTTGGGGTAGGGGAGACCCAGTACTTC
CASSPGQAFGVGETQYF
>.|TRBV5-6|.|TRBJ1-2
TGTGCCAGCAGCCTAGGGACCGGGTATGGCTACACCTTC
CASSLGTGYGYTF
>TRBD2|TRBV12-3/TRBV12-4|few|TRBJ2-1
TGTGCCAGCAGTTTGTCCGGGGGGGGCAATGAGCAGTTCTTC
CASSLSGGGNEQFF
>.|TRBV11-2|.|TRBJ2-1
TGTGCCAGCAGCTTAGCGGGATTCTCCTACAATGAGCAGTTCTTC
CASSLAGFSYNEQFF
>TRBD1|TRBV7-9|.|TRBJ1-2
TGTGCCAGCAGCTCGCCGGACAGGGGATATGGCTACACCTTC
CASSSPDRGYGYTF
>.|TRBV20-1|.|TRBJ2-1
TGCAGTGCTAGGCGGTGGGACAATGAGCAGTTCTTC
CSARRWDNEQFF
>.|TRBV2|many|TRBJ2-3
TGTGCCAGCAGTGAAGGGCTCACAGATACGCAGTATTTT
CASSEGLTDTQYF
>.|TRBV10-3|.|TRBJ2-1
TGTGCCAGTAGCGGTGACTACAATGAGCAGTTCTTC
CASSGDYNEQFF
>.|TRBV12-3/TRBV12-4|few|TRBJ2-1
TGTGCCAGCAGTTTAGGGGACAACAATGAGCAGTTCTTC
CASSLGDNNEQFF
>.|TRBV6-2/TRBV6-3|few|TRBJ1-2
TGTGCCAGCAGATCCCCGGGAGCCGATGGCTACACCTTC
CASRSPGADGYTF
>.|TRBV19|.|TRBJ1-2
TGTGCCAGTAGTATTCGGGGCCCGGGGAAGGATGGCTACACCTTC
CASSIRGPGKDGYTF
>.|TRBV19|many|TRBJ1-5
TGTGCCAGTAGTATAGCAGGGTTTGGCAATCAGCCCCAGCATTTT
CASSIAGFGNQPQHF
>TRBD2|TRBV4-1|.|TRBJ2-7
TGCGCCAGCAGCCAGCCGACTAGCGGCTCATACGAGCAGTACTTC
CASSQPTSGSYEQYF